The 5 T cell receptor beta chains presented below share a single source sample, sequenced in a study of blood T cell repertoires in COVID-19. Repertoires were generated with immunoSEQ multiplex PCR, while TCRdb's copy carries only in-frame clones and drops some. The data show almost 300,000 clones, around 86% seen once. Material for sequencing was peripheral blood. These TCRs come from a man aged 70 or older with acute or convalescent COVID-19.

The chain uses TRBV10-1 and TRBJ2-3; D might be TRBD1 (6 bases). Trimming removed 0 bases from V and 4 bases from J, with 14 bases in between. The germline CDR1 and CDR2 sequences are WNHNN and SYGVQD (reference sequence). This CDR3 has 16 amino acids. CDR3 sequence: CASSESRQVLPDTQYF. The CDR3, as DNA: TGCGCCAGCAGTGAGTCGCGACAGGTACTCCCAGATACGCAGTATTTT.

This clone was seen only a few times. V and J are TRBV28 and TRBJ1-3, with TRBD1 matching 8 bases. Germline V CDR1 and CDR2: MDHEN, SYDVKM. V gave up 4 bases and J gave up 7 bases; unmatched junction bases: 9. This CDR3 is 15 amino acids long. The CDR3 bases are TGTGCCAGCAGTTCCATGGACAGGGCGGTGAACACCATATATTTT. Protein sequence: CASSSMDRAVNTIYF.

This rearrangement joins TRBV4-2 to TRBJ2-2, with a tentative D call TRBD2 (5 bases). Germline CDR1 and CDR2: LGHNA and YNFKEQ. With 3 bases removed from V and 5 bases from J, the gap between germline ends came to 16 bases. The CDR3 loop spans 16 amino acids. The CDR3 spells CASSHGGTQETGELFF. The CDR3 bases are TGTGCCAGCAGCCATGGAGGTACCCAGGAGACCGGGGAGCTGTTTTTT.

The chain uses TRBV28 and TRBJ1-1, with TRBD1 identical over 8 bases. After removal of 7 bases from V and 5 bases from J, the junction contained 9 bases not matched to a gene. The CDR3 consists of 14 residues. Per the germline V gene, CDR1 is MDHEN and CDR2 is SYDVKM. As DNA, the CDR3 is TGTGCCAGCACCGATGGACAGGGCGGAACTGAAGCTTTCTTT. Protein: CASTDGQGGTEAFF.

This chain uses TRBV2 with TRBJ2-2, with 7 bases lining up with TRBD1. CDR3 length equals 14 residues. Per the germline V gene, CDR1 is SNHLY and CDR2 is FYNNEI. With 4 bases clipped from V and 3 bases from J, the junction kept 2 bases outside the gene matches. The CDR3 DNA reads as TGTGCCAGCAGTGTACAGGGGTACACCGGGGAGCTGTTTTTT. Its protein is CASSVQGYTGELFF.